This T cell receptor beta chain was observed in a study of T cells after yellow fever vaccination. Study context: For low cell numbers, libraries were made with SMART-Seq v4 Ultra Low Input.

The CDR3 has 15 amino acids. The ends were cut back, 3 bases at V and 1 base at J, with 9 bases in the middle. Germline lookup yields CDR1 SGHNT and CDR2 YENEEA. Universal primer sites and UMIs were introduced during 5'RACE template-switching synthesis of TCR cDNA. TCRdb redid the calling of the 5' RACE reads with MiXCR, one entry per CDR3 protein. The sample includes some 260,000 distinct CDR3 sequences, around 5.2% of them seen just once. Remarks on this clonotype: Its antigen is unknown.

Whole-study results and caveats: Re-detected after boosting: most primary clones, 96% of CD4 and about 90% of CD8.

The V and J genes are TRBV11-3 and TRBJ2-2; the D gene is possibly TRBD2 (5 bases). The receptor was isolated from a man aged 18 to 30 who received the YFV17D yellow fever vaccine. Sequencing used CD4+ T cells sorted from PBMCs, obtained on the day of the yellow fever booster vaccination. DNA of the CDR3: TGTGCCAGCAGCTTCTCCGGACTGAACACCGGGGAGCTGTTTTTT. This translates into CASSFSGLNTGELFF. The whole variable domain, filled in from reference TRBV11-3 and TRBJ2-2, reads EAGVVQSPRYKIIEKKQPVAFWCNPISGHNTLYWYLQNLGQGPELLIRYENEEAVDDSQLPKDRFSAERLKGVDSTLKIQPAELGDSAVYLCASSFSGLNTGELFFGEGSRLTVL.